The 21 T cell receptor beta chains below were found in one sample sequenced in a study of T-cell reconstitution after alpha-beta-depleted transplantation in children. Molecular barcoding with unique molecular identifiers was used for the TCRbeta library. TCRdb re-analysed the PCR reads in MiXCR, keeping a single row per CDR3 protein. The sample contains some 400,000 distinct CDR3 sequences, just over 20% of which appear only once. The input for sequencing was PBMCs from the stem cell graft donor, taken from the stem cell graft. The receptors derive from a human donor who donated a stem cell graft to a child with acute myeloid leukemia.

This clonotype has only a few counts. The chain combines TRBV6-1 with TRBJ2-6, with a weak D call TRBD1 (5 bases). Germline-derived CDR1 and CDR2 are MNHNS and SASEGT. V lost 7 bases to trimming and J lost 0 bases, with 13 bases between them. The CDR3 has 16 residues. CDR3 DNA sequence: TGTGCCAGCACCAGGGAACAAAACTCTGGGGCCAACGTCCTGACTTTC. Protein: CASTREQNSGANVLTF.

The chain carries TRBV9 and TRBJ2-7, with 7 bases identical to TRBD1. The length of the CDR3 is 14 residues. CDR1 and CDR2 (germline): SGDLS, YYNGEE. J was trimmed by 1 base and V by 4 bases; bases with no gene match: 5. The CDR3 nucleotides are TGTGCCAGCAGCCCCGGACAGGTATCCTACGAGCAGTACTTC. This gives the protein CASSPGQVSYEQYF.

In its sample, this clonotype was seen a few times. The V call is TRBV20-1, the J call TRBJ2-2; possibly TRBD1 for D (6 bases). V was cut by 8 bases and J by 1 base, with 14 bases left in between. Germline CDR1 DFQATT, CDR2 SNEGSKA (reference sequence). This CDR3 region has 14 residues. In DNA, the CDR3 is TGCAGTACCGAGACGACAGGGAACACCGGGGAGCTGTTTTTT. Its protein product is CSTETTGNTGELFF.

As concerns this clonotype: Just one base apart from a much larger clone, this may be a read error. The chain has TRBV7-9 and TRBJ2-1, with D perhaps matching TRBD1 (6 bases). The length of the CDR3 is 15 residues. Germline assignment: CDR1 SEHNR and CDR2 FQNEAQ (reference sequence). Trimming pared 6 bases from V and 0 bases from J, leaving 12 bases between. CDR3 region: CASRGTGTSYNEQFF. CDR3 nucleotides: TGTGCCAGCAGGGGAACAGGGACCTCCTACAATGAGCAGTTCTTC.

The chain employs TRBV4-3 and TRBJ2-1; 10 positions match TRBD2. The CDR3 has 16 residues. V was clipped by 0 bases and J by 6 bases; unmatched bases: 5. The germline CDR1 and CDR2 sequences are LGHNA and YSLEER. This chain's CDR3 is CASSQELAGFGNEQFF. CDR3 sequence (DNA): TGCGCCAGCAGCCAAGAACTAGCGGGATTCGGCAATGAGCAGTTCTTC.

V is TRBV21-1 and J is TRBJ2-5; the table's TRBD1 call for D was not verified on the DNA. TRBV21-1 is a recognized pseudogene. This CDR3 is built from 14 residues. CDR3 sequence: CASNPEGLGETQYF. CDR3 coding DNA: TGTGCCAGCAACCCCGAGGGGTTAGGCGAGACCCAGTACTTC.

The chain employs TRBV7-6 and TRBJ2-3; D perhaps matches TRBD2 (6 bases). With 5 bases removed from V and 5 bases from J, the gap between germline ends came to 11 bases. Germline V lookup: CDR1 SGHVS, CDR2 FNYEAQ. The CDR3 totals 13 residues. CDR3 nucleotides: TGTGCCAGCAGCCGGGACTTCTTAGATACGCAGTATTTT. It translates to CASSRDFLDTQYF.

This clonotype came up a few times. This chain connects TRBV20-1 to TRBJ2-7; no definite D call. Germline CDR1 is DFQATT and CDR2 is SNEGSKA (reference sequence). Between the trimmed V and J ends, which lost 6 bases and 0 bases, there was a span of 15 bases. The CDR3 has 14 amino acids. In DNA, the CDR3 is TGCAGTGCCACGAGGCAGGATAGCTCCTACGAGCAGTACTTC. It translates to CSATRQDSSYEQYF.

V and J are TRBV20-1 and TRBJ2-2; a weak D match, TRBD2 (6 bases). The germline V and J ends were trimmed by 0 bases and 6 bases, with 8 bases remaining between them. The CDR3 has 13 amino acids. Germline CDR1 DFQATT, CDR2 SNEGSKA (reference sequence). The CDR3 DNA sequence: TGCAGTGCTAGAGATTGGGAGGCCGGGGAGCTGTTTTTT. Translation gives CSARDWEAGELFF.

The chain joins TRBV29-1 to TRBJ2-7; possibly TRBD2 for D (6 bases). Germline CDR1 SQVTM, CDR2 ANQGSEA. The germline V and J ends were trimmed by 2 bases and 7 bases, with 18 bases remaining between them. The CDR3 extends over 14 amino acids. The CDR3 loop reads CSVESSGAYREQYF. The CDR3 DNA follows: TGCAGCGTTGAATCTTCGGGAGCTTATAGGGAGCAGTACTTC.

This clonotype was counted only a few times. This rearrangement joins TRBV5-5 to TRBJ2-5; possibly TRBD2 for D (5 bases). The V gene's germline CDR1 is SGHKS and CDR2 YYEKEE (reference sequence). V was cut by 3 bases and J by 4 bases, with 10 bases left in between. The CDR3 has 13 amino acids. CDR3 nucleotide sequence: TGTGCCAGCAGCTATAGTGCGGGAGAGACCCAGTACTTC. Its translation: CASSYSAGETQYF.

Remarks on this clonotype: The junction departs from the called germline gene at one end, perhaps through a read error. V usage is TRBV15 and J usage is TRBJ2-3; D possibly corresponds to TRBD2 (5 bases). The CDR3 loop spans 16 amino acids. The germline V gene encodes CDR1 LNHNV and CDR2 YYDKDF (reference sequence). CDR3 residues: CATSRGVAASTDTRYF. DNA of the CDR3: TGTGCCACCAGCAGAGGGGTAGCTGCTAGCACAGATACGCGGTATTTT.

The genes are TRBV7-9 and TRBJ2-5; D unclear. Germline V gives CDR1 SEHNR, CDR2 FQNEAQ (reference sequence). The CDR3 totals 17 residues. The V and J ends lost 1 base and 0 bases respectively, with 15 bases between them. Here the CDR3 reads CASSLGALGKYQETQYF. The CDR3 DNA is TGTGCCAGCAGCTTAGGAGCTTTGGGAAAGTACCAAGAGACCCAGTACTTC.

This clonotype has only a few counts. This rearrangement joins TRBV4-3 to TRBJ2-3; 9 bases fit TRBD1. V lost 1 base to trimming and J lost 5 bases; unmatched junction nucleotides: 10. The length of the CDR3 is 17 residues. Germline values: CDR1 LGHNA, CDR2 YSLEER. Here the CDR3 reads CASSQARTGDFIDTQYF. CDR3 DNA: TGCGCCAGCAGCCAAGCACGGACAGGGGATTTTATAGATACGCAGTATTTT.

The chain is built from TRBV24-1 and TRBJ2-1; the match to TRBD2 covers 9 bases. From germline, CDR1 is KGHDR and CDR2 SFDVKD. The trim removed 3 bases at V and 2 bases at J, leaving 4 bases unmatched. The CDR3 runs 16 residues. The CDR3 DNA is TGTGCCACCAGTGATGTTCTAGCGGGACCCTACAATGAGCAGTTCTTC. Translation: CATSDVLAGPYNEQFF.

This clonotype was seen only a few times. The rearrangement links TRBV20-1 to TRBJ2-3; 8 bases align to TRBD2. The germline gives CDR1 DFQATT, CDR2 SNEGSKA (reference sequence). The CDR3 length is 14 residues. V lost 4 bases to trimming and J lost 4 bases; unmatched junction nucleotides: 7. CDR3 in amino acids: CSAKAGEGSDTQYF. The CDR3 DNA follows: TGCAGTGCTAAAGCGGGAGAAGGTTCAGATACGCAGTATTTT.

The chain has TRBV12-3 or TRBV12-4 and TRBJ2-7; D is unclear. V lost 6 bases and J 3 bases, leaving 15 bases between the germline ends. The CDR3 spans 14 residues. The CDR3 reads CASSPSSSLYEQYF. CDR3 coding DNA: TGTGCCAGCAGCCCCTCTTCGAGTCTCTACGAGCAGTACTTC.

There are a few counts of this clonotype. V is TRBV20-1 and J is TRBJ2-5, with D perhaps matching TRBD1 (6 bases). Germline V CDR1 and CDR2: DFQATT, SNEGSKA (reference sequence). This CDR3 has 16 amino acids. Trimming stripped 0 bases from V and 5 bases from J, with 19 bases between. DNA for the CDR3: TGCAGTGCTAGAGATCGGTTTGTTGATAGGGGGGAGACCCAGTACTTC. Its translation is CSARDRFVDRGETQYF.

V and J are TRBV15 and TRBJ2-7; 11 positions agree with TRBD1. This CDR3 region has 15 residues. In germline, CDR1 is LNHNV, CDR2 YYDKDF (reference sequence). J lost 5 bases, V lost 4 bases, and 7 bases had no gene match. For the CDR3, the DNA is TGTGCCACCAGCAAGGGGGGACAGGGGGTCCACGAGCAGTACTTC. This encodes CATSKGGQGVHEQYF.

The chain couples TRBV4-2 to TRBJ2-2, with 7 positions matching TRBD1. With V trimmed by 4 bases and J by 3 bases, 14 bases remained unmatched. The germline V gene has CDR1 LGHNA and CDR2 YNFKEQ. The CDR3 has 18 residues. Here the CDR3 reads CASSPNDRARIDTGELFF. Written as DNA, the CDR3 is TGTGCCAGCAGCCCTAATGACAGGGCAAGAATTGACACCGGGGAGCTGTTTTTT.

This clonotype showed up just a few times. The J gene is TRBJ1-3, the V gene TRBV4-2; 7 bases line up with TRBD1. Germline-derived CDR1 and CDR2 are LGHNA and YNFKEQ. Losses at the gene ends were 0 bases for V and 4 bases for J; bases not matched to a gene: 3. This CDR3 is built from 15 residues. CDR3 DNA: TGTGCCAGCAGCCAAGACAGGACAGGAGGAAACACCATATATTTT. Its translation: CASSQDRTGGNTIYF.